This T cell receptor beta chain derives from a study of beta chain features in type 1 diabetes. Study conclusions and caveats: More deletions and fewer insertions at VDJ junctions were found in patients with type 1 diabetes.

On this clone: Its antigen is unidentified.

Sorted populations all exceeded 95% purity. The CDR3 length is 13 residues. The germline V gene encodes CDR1 SGHVS and CDR2 FQNEAQ. Trimming stripped 1 base from V and 10 bases from J, with 11 bases between. The investigators reverse transcribed all of the isolated RNA, so they sequenced expressed TCRB transcripts. The data were produced by immunoSEQ multiplex PCR, yet TCRdb's version contains in-frame clones alone and is incomplete. The sample carries 620,000 or so clones, about a sixth recorded once. This TCR was recovered from a man younger than 35 in good health. This sequence joins TRBV7-8 and TRBJ2-1; tentative D call: TRBD2 (5 bases). Sequencing used naive CD4+ T cells from blood. The CDR3 sequence: CASSLGRRREQFF. DNA for the CDR3: TGTGCCAGCAGCTTAGGTCGCAGGAGGGAGCAGTTCTTC.